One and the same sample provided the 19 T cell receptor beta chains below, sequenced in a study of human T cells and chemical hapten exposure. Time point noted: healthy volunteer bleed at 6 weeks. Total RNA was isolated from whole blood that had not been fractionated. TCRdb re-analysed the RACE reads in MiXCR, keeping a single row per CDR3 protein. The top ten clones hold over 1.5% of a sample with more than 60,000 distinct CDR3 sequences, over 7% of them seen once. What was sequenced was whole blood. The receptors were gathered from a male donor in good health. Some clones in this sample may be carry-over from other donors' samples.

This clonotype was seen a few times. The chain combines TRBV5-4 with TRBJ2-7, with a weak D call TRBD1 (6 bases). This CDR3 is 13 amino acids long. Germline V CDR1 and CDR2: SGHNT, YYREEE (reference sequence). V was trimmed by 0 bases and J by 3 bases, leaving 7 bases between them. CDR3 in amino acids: CASSLEQGYEQYF. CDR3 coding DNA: TGTGCCAGCAGCTTGGAACAGGGCTACGAGCAGTACTTC.

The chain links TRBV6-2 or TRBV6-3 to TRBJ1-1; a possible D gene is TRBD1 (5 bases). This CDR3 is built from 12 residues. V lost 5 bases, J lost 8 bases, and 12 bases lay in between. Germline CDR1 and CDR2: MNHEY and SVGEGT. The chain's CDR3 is CASSQGSSEAFF. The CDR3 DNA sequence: TGTGCCAGCAGTCAGGGTTCCTCAGAAGCTTTCTTT.

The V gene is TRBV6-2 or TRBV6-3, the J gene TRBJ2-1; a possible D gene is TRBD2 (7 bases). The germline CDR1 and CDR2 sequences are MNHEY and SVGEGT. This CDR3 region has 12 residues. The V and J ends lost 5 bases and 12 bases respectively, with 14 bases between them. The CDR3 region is CASSPVRGAQFF. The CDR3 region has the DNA TGTGCCAGCAGTCCGGTCCGGGGGGCGCAGTTCTTC.

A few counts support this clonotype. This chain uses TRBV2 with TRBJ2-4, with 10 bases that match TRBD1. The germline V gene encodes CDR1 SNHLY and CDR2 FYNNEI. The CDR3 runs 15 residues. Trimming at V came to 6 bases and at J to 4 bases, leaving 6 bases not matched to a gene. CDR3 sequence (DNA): TGTGCCAGCAGAGACAGGGGGCTCCTGAAAAACATTCAGTACTTC. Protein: CASRDRGLLKNIQYF.

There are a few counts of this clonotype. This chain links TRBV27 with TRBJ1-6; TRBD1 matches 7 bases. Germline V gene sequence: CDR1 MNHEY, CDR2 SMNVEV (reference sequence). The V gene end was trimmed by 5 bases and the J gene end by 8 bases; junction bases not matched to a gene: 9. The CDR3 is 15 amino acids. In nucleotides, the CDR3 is TGTGCCAGCAGTCCCAAAGGGGGCCTCTATTCACCCCTCCACTTT. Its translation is CASSPKGGLYSPLHF.

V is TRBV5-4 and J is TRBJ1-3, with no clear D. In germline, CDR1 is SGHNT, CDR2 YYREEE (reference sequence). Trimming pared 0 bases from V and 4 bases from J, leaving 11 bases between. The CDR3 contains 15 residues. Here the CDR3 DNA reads TGTGCCAGCAGCTTGGGGAGGGAAAGAGGAAACACCATATATTTT. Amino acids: CASSLGRERGNTIYF.

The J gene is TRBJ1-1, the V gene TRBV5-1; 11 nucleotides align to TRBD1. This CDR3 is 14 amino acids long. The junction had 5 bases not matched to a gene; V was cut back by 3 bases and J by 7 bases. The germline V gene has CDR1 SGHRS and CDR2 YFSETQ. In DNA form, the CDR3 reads TGCGCCAGCAGCTCCGGACAGGGGGCGATTGAAGCTTTCTTT. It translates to CASSSGQGAIEAFF.

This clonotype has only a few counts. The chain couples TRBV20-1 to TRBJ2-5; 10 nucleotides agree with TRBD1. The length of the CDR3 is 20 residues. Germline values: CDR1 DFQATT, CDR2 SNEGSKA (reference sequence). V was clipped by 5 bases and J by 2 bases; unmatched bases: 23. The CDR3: CSAPSLKDRGQNLGQETQYF. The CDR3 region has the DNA TGCAGTGCTCCCTCCCTCAAAGACAGGGGGCAAAATTTAGGACAAGAGACCCAGTACTTC.

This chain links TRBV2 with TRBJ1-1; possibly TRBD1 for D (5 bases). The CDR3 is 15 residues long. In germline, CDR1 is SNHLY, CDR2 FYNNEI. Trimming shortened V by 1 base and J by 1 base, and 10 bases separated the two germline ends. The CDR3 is CASSEGGVGNTEAFF. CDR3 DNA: TGTGCCAGCAGTGAAGGGGGGGTCGGGAACACTGAAGCTTTCTTT.

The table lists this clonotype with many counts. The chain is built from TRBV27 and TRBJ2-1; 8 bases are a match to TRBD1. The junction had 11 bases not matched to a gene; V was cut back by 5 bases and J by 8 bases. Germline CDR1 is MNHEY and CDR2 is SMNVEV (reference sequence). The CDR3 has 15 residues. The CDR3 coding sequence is TGTGCCAGCAGTCTCGGACAGGGTTGGGACGATGAGCAGTTCTTC. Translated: CASSLGQGWDDEQFF.

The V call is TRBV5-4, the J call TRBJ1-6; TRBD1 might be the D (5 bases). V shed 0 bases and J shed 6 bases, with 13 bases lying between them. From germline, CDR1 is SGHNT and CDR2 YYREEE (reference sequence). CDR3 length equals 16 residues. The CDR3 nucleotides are TGTGCCAGCAGCTTGGTTGGGACGGAGCTTAATTCACCCCTCCACTTT. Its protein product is CASSLVGTELNSPLHF.

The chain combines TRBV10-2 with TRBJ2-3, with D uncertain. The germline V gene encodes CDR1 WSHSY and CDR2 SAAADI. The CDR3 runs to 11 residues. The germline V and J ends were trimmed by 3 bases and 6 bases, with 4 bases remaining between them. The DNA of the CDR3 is TGCGCCAGCAGTGACCCCGATACGCAGTATTTT. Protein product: CASSDPDTQYF.

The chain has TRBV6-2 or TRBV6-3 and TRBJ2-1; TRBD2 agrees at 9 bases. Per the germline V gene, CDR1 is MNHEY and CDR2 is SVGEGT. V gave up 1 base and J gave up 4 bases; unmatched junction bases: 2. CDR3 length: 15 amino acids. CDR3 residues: CASSYLAGVYNEQFF. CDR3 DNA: TGTGCCAGCAGTTACTTAGCGGGAGTTTACAATGAGCAGTTCTTC.

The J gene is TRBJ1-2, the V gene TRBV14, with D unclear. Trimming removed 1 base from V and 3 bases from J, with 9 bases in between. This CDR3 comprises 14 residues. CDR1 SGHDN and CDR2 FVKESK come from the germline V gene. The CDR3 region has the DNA TGTGCCAGCAGCCAAGGAGACGGGTACTATGGCTACACCTTC. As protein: CASSQGDGYYGYTF.

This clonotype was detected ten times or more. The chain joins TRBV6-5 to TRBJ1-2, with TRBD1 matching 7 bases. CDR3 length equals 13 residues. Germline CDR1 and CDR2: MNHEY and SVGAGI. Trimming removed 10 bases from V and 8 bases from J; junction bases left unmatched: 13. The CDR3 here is CATRDSGAIGYTF. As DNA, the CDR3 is TGTGCCACACGGGACAGTGGGGCCATAGGCTACACCTTC.

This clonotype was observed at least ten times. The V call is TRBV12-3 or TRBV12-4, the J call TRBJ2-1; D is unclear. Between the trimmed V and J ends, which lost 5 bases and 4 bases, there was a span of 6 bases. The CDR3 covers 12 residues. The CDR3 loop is CASSPQYNEQFF. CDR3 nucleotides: TGTGCCAGCAGTCCACAGTACAATGAGCAGTTCTTC.

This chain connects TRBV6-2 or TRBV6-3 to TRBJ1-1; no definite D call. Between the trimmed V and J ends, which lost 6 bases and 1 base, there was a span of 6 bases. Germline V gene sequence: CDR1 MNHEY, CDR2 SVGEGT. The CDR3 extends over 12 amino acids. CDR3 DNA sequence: TGTGCCAGCAGGCCGAAGAACACTGAAGCTTTCTTT. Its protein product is CASRPKNTEAFF.

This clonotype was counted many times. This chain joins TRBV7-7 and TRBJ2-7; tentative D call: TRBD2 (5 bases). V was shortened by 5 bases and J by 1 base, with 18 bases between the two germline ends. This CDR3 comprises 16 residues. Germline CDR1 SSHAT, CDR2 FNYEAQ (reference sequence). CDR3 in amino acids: CASSGRHFGGSYEQYF. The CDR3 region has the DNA TGTGCCAGCAGCGGCAGACACTTTGGAGGTTCCTACGAGCAGTACTTC.

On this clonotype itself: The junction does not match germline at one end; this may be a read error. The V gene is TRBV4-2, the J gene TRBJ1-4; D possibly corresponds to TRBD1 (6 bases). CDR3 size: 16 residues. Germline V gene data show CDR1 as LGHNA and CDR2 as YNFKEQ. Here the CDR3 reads CAISQDQQGLTAKLFF. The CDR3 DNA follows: TGTGCCATCAGCCAAGATCAGCAGGGGTTAACTGCAAAACTGTTTTTT.